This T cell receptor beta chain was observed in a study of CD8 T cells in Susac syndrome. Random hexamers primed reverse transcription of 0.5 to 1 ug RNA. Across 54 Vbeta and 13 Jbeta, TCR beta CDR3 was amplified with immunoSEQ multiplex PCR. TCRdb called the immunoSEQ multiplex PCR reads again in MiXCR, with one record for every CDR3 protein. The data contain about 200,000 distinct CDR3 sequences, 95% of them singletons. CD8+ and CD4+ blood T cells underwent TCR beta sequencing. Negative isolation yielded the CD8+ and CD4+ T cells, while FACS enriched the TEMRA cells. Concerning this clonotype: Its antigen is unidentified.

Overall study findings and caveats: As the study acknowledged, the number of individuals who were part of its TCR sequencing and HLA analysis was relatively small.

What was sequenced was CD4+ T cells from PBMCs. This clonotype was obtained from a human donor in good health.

The DNA for the CDR3 is TGTGCCAGCACCGACAGGCTGGGCGAGACCCAGTACTTC. Its protein is CASTDRLGETQYF. The V and J genes are TRBV6-4 and TRBJ2-5; possibly TRBD1 for D (6 bases). The germline V gene has CDR1 MRHNA and CDR2 SNTAGT. The ends were cut back, 7 bases at V and 5 bases at J, with 14 bases in the middle. This CDR3 contains 13 residues.